This TCR beta chain was recovered during a study of long-term antiretroviral therapy in people with HIV. Note on this clone: Its target is not known.

The study, taken as a whole, reports: Every time point showed a repertoire led by clones expanded before ART.

J was trimmed by 2 bases and V by 5 bases; bases with no gene match: 2. Germline CDR1 is MNHEY and CDR2 is SVGAGI. The CDR3 totals 13 residues. Run at survey level, the immunoSEQ assay was version v3.0. The method was immunoSEQ multiplex PCR; TCRdb's version includes in-frame clones alone and lacks a portion of them. Of about 31,000 clones in the sample, more than 85% were seen once. The rearrangement uses TRBV6-5 and TRBJ1-2, with 7 bases matching TRBD1. The sequence derives from a man aged 45 to 65 with HIV. The starting material was unsorted PBMCs, obtained 5 years before starting antiretroviral therapy. The CDR3 reads CASSRQGNYGYTF. CDR3 in DNA: TGTGCCAGCAGTAGACAGGGAAACTATGGCTACACCTTC.